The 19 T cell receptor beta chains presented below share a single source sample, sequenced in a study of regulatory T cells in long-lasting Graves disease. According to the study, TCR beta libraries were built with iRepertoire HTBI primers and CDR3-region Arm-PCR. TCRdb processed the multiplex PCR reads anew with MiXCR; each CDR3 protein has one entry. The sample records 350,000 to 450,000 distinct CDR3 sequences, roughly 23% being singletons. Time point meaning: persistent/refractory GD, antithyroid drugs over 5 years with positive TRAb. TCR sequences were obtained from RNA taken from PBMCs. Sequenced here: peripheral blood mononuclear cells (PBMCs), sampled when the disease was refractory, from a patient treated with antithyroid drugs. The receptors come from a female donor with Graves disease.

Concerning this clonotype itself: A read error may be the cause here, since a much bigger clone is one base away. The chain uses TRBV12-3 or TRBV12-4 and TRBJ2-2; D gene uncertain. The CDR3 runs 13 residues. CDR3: CAGSIYSTGELFF. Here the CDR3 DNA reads TGTGCCGGCAGCATCTATAGCACCGGGGAGCTGTTTTTT.

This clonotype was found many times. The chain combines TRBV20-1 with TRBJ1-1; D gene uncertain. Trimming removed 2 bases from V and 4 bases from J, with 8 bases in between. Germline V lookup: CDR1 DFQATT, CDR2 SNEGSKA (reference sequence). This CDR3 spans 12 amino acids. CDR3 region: CSARRLITEAFF. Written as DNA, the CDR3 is TGCAGTGCTAGAAGGCTGATCACTGAAGCTTTCTTT.

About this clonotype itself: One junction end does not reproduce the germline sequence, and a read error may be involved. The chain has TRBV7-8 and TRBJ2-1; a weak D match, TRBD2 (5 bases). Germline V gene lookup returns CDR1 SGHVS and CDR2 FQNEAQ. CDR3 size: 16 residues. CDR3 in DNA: TGTGCCAGCAACTTACATGGGGTAGCGCGGATCAATGAGCAGTTCTTC. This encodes CASNLHGVARINEQFF.

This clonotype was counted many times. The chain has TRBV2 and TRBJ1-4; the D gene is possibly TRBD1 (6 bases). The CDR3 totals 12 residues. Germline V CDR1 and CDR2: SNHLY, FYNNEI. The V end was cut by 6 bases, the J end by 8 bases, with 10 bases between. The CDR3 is CASRDSPEKLFF. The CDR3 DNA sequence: TGTGCCAGCAGGGACAGCCCCGAAAAACTGTTTTTT.

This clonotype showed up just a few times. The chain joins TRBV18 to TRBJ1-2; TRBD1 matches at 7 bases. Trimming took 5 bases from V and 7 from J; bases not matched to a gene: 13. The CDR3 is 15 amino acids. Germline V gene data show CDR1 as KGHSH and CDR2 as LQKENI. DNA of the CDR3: TGTGCCAGCTCATCAACCACCGTGGCAGGGGGTGGCTACACCTTC. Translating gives CASSSTTVAGGGYTF.

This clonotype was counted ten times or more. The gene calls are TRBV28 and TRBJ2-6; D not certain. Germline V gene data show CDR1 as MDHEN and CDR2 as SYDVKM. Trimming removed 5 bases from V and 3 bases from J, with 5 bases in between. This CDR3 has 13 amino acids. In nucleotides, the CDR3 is TGTGCCAGCAGTATGGGTGGGGCCAACGTCCTGACTTTC. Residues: CASSMGGANVLTF.

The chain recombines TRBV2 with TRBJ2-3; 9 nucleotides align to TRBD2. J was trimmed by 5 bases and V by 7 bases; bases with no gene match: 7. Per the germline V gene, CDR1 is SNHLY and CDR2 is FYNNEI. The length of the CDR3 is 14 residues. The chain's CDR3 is CASTEGREGDTQYF. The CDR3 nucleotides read TGTGCCAGCACCGAAGGGCGGGAGGGAGATACGCAGTATTTT.

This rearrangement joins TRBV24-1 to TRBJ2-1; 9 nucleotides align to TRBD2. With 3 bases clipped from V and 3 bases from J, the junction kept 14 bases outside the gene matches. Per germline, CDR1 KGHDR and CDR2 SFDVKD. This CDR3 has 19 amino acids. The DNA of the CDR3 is TGTGCCACCAGTGATCTCCCTTTAGGCGGGAGGGCGGTCTACAATGAGCAGTTCTTC. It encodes CATSDLPLGGRAVYNEQFF.

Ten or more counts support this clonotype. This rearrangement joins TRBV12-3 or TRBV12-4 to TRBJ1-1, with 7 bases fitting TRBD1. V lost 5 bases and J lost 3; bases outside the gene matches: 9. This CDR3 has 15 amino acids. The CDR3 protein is CASSLYVTGHTEAFF. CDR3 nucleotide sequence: TGTGCCAGCAGTCTATACGTGACAGGGCACACTGAAGCTTTCTTT.

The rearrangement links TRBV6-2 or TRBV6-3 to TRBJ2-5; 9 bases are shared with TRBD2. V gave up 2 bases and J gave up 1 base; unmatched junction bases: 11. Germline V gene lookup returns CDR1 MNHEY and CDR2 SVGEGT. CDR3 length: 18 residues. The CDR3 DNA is TGTGCCAGCAGTTACCGAGCGGGAGGACTAATCATCCAAGAGACCCAGTACTTC. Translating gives CASSYRAGGLIIQETQYF.

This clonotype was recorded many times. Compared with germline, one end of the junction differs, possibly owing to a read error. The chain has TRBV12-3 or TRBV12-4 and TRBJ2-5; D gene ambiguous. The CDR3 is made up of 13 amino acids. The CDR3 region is CASNLGSQDAQYF. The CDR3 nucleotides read TGTGCCAGCAATTTAGGCAGCCAGGATGCCCAGTACTTC.

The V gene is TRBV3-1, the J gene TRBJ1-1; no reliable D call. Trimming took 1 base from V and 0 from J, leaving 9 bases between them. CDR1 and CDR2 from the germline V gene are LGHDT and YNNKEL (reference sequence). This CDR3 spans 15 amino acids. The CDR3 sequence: CASSQGLALNTEAFF. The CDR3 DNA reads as TGTGCCAGCAGCCAAGGTTTGGCTCTGAACACTGAAGCTTTCTTT. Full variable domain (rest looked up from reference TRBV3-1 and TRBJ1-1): DTAVSQTPKYLVTQMGNDKSIKCEQNLGHDTMYWYKQDSKKFLKIMFSYNNKELIINETVPNRFSPKSPDKAHLNLHINSLELGDSAVYFCASSQGLALNTEAFFGQGTRLTVV.

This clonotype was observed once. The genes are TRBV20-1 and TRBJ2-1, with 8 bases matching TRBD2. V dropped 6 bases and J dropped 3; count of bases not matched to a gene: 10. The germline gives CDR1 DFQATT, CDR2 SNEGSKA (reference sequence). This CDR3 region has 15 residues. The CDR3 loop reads CSATNLLAGYNEQFF. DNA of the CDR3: TGCAGTGCCACGAATCTTCTAGCGGGCTACAATGAGCAGTTCTTC.

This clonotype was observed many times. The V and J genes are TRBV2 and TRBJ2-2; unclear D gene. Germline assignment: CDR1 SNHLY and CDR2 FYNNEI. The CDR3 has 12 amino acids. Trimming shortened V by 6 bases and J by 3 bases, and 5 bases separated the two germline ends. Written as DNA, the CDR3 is TGTGCCAGCAGGACCTACACCGGGGAGCTGTTTTTT. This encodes CASRTYTGELFF.

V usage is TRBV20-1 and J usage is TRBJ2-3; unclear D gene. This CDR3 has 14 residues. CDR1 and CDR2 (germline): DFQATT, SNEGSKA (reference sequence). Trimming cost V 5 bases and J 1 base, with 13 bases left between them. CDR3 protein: CSALLSGGTDTQYF. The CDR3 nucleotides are TGCAGTGCTCTTTTAAGTGGTGGCACAGATACGCAGTATTTT.

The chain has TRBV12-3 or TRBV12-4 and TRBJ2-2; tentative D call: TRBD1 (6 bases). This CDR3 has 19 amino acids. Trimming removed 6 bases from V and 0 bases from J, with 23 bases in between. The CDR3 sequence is CASSQEPPRGQTNTGELFF. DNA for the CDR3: TGTGCCAGCAGCCAAGAACCTCCCAGAGGACAGACGAACACCGGGGAGCTGTTTTTT.

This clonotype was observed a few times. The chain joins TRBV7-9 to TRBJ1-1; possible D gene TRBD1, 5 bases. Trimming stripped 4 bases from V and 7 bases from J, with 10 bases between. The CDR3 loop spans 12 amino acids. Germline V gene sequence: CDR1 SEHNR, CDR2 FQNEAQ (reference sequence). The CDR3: CASSSRGIEAFF. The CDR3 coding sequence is TGTGCCAGCAGCTCCCGGGGGATTGAAGCTTTCTTT.

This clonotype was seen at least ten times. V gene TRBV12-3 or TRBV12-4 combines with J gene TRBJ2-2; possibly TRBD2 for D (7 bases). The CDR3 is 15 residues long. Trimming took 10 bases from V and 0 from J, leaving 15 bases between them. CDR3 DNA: TGTGCCACGGGGGGCGGGGGCCCGAACACCGGGGAGCTGTTTTTT. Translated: CATGGGGPNTGELFF.

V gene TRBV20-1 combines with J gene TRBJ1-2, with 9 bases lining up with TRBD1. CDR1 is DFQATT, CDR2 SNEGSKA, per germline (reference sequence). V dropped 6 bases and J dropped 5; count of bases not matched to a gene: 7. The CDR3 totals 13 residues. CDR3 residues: CSARRDREYGYTF. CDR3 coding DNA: TGCAGTGCCCGCAGGGACAGGGAGTATGGCTACACCTTC.